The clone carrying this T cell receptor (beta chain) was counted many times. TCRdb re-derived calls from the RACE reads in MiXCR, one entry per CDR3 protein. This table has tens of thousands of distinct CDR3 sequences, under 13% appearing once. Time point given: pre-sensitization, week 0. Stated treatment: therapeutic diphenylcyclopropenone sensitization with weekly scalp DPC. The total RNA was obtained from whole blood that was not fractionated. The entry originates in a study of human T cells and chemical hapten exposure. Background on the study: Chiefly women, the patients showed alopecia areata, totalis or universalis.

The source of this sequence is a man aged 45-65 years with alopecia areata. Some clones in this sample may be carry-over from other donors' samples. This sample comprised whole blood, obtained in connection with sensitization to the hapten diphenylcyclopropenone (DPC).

CDR3 loop: CATSSQTGELYNEQFF. CDR3 bases: TGTGCCACCAGCAGCCAAACAGGGGAACTATACAATGAGCAGTTCTTC. The chain has TRBV24-1 and TRBJ2-1, with 7 bases that match TRBD1. The V gene end was trimmed by 7 bases and the J gene end by 4 bases; junction bases not matched to a gene: 12. This CDR3 comprises 16 residues. From germline, CDR1 is KGHDR and CDR2 SFDVKD.